These T cell receptor beta chains were read from a single sample in a study of cytomegalovirus exposure and HLA in healthy donors. Data came from immunoSEQ multiplex PCR; TCRdb stores just in-frame clones and leaves some out. Seen here are roughly 140,000 clones, just under 80% observed once, and the top ten hold 2% to 2.5%. Source material: PBMCs. The receptors here all came from a man aged 25-45 years in good health and CMV-seronegative. The CDR3 runs from the conserved cysteine through the conserved F or W. A D gene is named only where the DNA matches it firmly. Part of the rows lack a size; the others show once, few, many or a class for expanded clones.

V gene: TRBV11-2
D gene: NA
J gene: TRBJ1-4
clone size: few
CDR3 protein: CASSLVAGKLFF
CDR3 DNA: TGTGCCAGCAGCTTAGTCGCGGGAAAACTGTTTTTT

V gene: TRBV7-8
D gene: NA
J gene: TRBJ1-3
clone size: NA
CDR3 protein: CASILGDTNSGNTIYF
CDR3 DNA: TGTGCCAGCATCCTCGGGGACACCAACTCTGGAAACACCATATATTTT

V gene: TRBV29-1
D gene: TRBD2
J gene: TRBJ2-3
clone size: NA
CDR3 protein: CSVVLAGTDTQYF
CDR3 DNA: TGCAGCGTTGTGCTAGCGGGCACAGATACGCAGTATTTT

V gene: TRBV6-5
D gene: TRBD1
J gene: TRBJ1-1
clone size: NA
CDR3 protein: CASSRDRLNTEAFF
CDR3 DNA: TGTGCCAGCAGCCGGGACAGGCTGAACACTGAAGCTTTCTTT

V gene: TRBV7-8
D gene: NA
J gene: TRBJ2-7
clone size: NA
CDR3 protein: CASSRLTQSSYEQYF
CDR3 DNA: TGTGCCAGCAGCCGACTTACTCAGAGCTCCTACGAGCAGTACTTC

V gene: TRBV7-3
D gene: NA
J gene: TRBJ1-3
clone size: NA
CDR3 protein: CASSPHSGNTIYF
CDR3 DNA: TGTGCCAGCAGCCCCCATTCTGGAAACACCATATATTTT

V gene: TRBV5-1
D gene: TRBD1
J gene: TRBJ2-7
clone size: NA
CDR3 protein: CASSMGTGQAPAYEQYF
CDR3 DNA: TGCGCCAGCAGCATGGGAACCGGACAGGCCCCGGCCTACGAGCAGTACTTC

V gene: TRBV30
D gene: NA
J gene: TRBJ2-1
clone size: NA
CDR3 protein: CAWSRLRTYNEQFF
CDR3 DNA: TGTGCCTGGAGCCGACTGAGAACCTACAATGAGCAGTTCTTC

V gene: TRBV4-2
D gene: TRBD2
J gene: TRBJ2-1
clone size: few
CDR3 protein: CASRDSGGLSEQFF
CDR3 DNA: TGTGCCAGCAGAGATAGCGGGGGTCTATCTGAGCAGTTCTTC

V gene: TRBV6-5
D gene: NA
J gene: TRBJ1-3
clone size: NA
CDR3 protein: CASSYGGGGNTIYF
CDR3 DNA: TGTGCCAGCAGTTACGGGGGAGGTGGAAACACCATATATTTT

V gene: TRBV10-2
D gene: TRBD2
J gene: TRBJ2-7
clone size: NA
CDR3 protein: CASAAPLADKSYEQYF
CDR3 DNA: TGCGCCAGCGCAGCGCCACTAGCGGACAAATCCTACGAGCAGTACTTC

V gene: TRBV11-2
D gene: TRBD2
J gene: TRBJ2-5
clone size: NA
CDR3 protein: CASSFLILASAETQYF
CDR3 DNA: TGTGCCAGCAGCTTCCTCATACTAGCGAGTGCGGAGACCCAGTACTTC

V gene: TRBV5-1
D gene: NA
J gene: TRBJ2-1
clone size: NA
CDR3 protein: CAIRLGSYNEQFF
CDR3 DNA: TGCGCCATCAGACTAGGATCCTACAATGAGCAGTTCTTC

V gene: TRBV6-5
D gene: TRBD1
J gene: TRBJ2-7
clone size: NA
CDR3 protein: CASRPDRVAYEQYF
CDR3 DNA: TGTGCCAGCAGGCCGGACAGGGTGGCCTACGAGCAGTACTTC

V gene: TRBV7-3
D gene: NA
J gene: TRBJ2-5
clone size: NA
CDR3 protein: CASSRGFRETQYF
CDR3 DNA: TGTGCCAGCAGCAGAGGGTTTCGGGAGACCCAGTACTTC

V gene: TRBV10-2
D gene: NA
J gene: TRBJ1-1
clone size: NA
CDR3 protein: CASSEYQGYTEAFF
CDR3 DNA: TGCGCCAGCAGTGAATATCAGGGTTACACTGAAGCTTTCTTT

V gene: TRBV5-1
D gene: TRBD1
J gene: TRBJ1-1
clone size: NA
CDR3 protein: CASSLGGTGGENTEAFF
CDR3 DNA: TGCGCCAGCAGCCTGGGGGGGACAGGGGGAGAGAACACTGAAGCTTTCTTT

V gene: TRBV14
D gene: TRBD1
J gene: TRBJ1-1
clone size: NA
CDR3 protein: CASSPGQGSSYTEAFF
CDR3 DNA: TGTGCCAGCAGCCCCGGACAGGGGTCATCGTACACTGAAGCTTTCTTT

V gene: TRBV28
D gene: TRBD2
J gene: TRBJ2-1
clone size: once
CDR3 protein: CASRTGTSGAENNEQFF
CDR3 DNA: TGTGCCAGCAGGACCGGGACTAGCGGGGCTGAAAACAATGAGCAGTTCTTC

V gene: TRBV7-3
D gene: TRBD2
J gene: TRBJ2-2
clone size: NA
CDR3 protein: CASSSGRGAGELFF
CDR3 DNA: TGTGCCAGCAGCAGCGGGAGGGGCGCCGGGGAGCTGTTTTTT

V gene: TRBV29-1
D gene: NA
J gene: TRBJ2-7
clone size: once
CDR3 protein: CSVVQGHEQYF
CDR3 DNA: TGCAGCGTGGTACAGGGTCACGAGCAGTACTTC

V gene: TRBV28
D gene: NA
J gene: TRBJ1-1
clone size: NA
CDR3 protein: CASRGGGVSETEAFF
CDR3 DNA: TGTGCCAGCAGGGGCGGAGGGGTGAGTGAGACTGAAGCTTTCTTT

V gene: TRBV18
D gene: TRBD1
J gene: TRBJ1-2
clone size: NA
CDR3 protein: CASSRMGTDTKGYTF
CDR3 DNA: TGTGCCAGCTCACGAATGGGGACAGATACTAAGGGCTACACCTTC

V gene: TRBV5-6
D gene: NA
J gene: TRBJ1-2
clone size: NA
CDR3 protein: CASSLVAGRDGYPF
CDR3 DNA: TGTGCCAGCAGCTTGGTCGCGGGGCGCGATGGCTACCCCTTC

V gene: TRBV5-1
D gene: NA
J gene: TRBJ2-1
clone size: NA
CDR3 protein: CASTETGDNYNEQFF
CDR3 DNA: TGCGCCAGCACCGAGACAGGAGATAACTACAATGAGCAGTTCTTC

V gene: TRBV29-1
D gene: NA
J gene: TRBJ1-1
clone size: NA
CDR3 protein: CSVGGGEAEAFF
CDR3 DNA: TGCAGCGTCGGAGGTGGGGAGGCTGAAGCTTTCTTT

V gene: TRBV19
D gene: NA
J gene: TRBJ1-5
clone size: NA
CDR3 protein: CASSIDLLVQGEPQHF
CDR3 DNA: TGTGCCAGTAGTATAGATCTATTGGTGCAGGGCGAGCCCCAGCATTTT

V gene: TRBV4-2
D gene: NA
J gene: TRBJ2-7
clone size: NA
CDR3 protein: CASSQVVGSLHEQYF
CDR3 DNA: TGTGCCAGCAGCCAAGTGGTCGGGAGTTTACACGAGCAGTACTTC

V gene: TRBV6-1
D gene: NA
J gene: TRBJ1-5
clone size: NA
CDR3 protein: CASRTRSNQPQHF
CDR3 DNA: TGTGCCAGCAGAACACGTAGCAATCAGCCCCAGCATTTT

V gene: TRBV10-3
D gene: NA
J gene: TRBJ1-2
clone size: NA
CDR3 protein: CAISGSDTSNYGYTF
CDR3 DNA: TGTGCCATCAGTGGTTCGGACACCTCTAACTATGGCTACACCTTC

V gene: TRBV4-1
D gene: NA
J gene: TRBJ2-1
clone size: NA
CDR3 protein: CASSHPRRRSSYNEQFF
CDR3 DNA: TGCGCCAGCAGCCATCCCCGCCGGCGGAGCTCCTACAATGAGCAGTTCTTC

V gene: TRBV6-5
D gene: NA
J gene: TRBJ2-5
clone size: NA
CDR3 protein: CASSYRAQGWETQYF
CDR3 DNA: TGTGCCAGCAGTTACAGGGCGCAGGGGTGGGAGACCCAGTACTTC

V gene: TRBV5-1
D gene: NA
J gene: TRBJ2-7
clone size: NA
CDR3 protein: CASSLALEYEQYF
CDR3 DNA: TGCGCCAGCAGCTTGGCTTTAGAATACGAGCAGTACTTC

V gene: TRBV4-1
D gene: NA
J gene: TRBJ2-3
clone size: NA
CDR3 protein: CASSQLADTQYF
CDR3 DNA: TGCGCCAGCAGCCAACTAGCAGATACGCAGTATTTT

V gene: TRBV2
D gene: TRBD1
J gene: TRBJ1-1
clone size: NA
CDR3 protein: CASRGQGREAFF
CDR3 DNA: TGTGCCAGCAGGGGACAGGGCCGTGAAGCTTTCTTT

V gene: TRBV10-3
D gene: NA
J gene: TRBJ1-5
clone size: once
CDR3 protein: CAVGGRGGNQPQHF
CDR3 DNA: TGTGCCGTAGGTGGGCGGGGTGGAAATCAGCCCCAGCATTTT

V gene: TRBV25-1
D gene: TRBD2
J gene: TRBJ2-1
clone size: NA
CDR3 protein: CASSEYRLAGSYNEQFF
CDR3 DNA: TGTGCCAGCAGTGAATATCGACTAGCGGGCTCCTACAATGAGCAGTTCTTC

V gene: TRBV11-2
D gene: NA
J gene: TRBJ1-4
clone size: NA
CDR3 protein: CASSFGAGLEKLFF
CDR3 DNA: TGTGCCAGCAGCTTTGGGGCAGGGTTGGAAAAACTGTTTTTT

V gene: TRBV10-2
D gene: TRBD1
J gene: TRBJ1-1
clone size: NA
CDR3 protein: CASTGQDRKNTEAFF
CDR3 DNA: TGCGCCAGCACCGGACAGGACAGGAAGAACACTGAAGCTTTCTTT

V gene: TRBV7-6
D gene: TRBD2
J gene: TRBJ2-7
clone size: NA
CDR3 protein: CASSLLAGEGEQYF
CDR3 DNA: TGTGCCAGCAGCTTACTAGCGGGGGAAGGCGAGCAGTACTTC

V gene: TRBV4-1
D gene: NA
J gene: TRBJ2-7
clone size: NA
CDR3 protein: CASSLGHSDYEQYF
CDR3 DNA: TGCGCCAGCAGCCTAGGACATTCGGACTACGAGCAGTACTTC

V gene: TRBV28
D gene: TRBD1
J gene: TRBJ2-7
clone size: NA
CDR3 protein: CASSSDTTGVHEQYF
CDR3 DNA: TGTGCCAGCAGTTCCGACACGACAGGGGTCCACGAGCAGTACTTC